This TCR beta chain originates from a study of blood T cell repertoires in COVID-19. In the study overall: Donors in the United States, Italy and Spain gave samples during acute or convalescent COVID-19.

Original methodology: Estimates of nucleated cell counts were drawn from the amplification of reference gene primers. The assay was immunoSEQ multiplex PCR, and TCRdb's table has in-frame clones only and misses some. V, J and clone size derive from that table, while D and trimming were established from the DNA sequence. Here the sample spans 55,000 to 85,000 clones, more than 60% being singletons. The germline CDR1 and CDR2 sequences are SNHLY and FYNNEI. V lost 5 bases and J 12 bases, leaving 14 bases between the germline ends. The CDR3 length is 11 residues. The specimen sequenced was peripheral blood. This clonotype was obtained from a man aged 55 to 69 with acute or convalescent COVID-19. This sequence joins TRBV2 and TRBJ2-7; D is perhaps TRBD2 (5 bases). The DNA of the CDR3 is TGTGCCAGCAGTTCCGACTACGGGCTGTACGTC. The encoded protein is CASSSDYGLYV.